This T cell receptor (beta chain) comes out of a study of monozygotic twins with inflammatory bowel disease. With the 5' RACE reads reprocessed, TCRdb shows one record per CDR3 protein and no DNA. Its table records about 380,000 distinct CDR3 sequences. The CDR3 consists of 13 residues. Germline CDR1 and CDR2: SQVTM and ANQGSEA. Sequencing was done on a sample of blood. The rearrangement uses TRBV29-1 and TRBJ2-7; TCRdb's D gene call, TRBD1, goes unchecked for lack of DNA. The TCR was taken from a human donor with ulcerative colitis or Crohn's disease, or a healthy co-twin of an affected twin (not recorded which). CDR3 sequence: CSVSGQGRHEQYF.